These T cell receptor beta chains were read from a single sample in a study of T cells in pancreatic ductal adenocarcinoma. Profiled with immunoSEQ multiplex PCR; TCRdb holds only in-frame clones, not every one. This table has about 4,800 clones, 70% to 85% appearing once. Sequenced material: pancreatic tumor tissue. The receptors here all came from a human donor with pancreatic ductal adenocarcinoma. The donor label of this sample is uncertain. CDR3s include the opening cysteine and the closing phenylalanine or tryptophan. Each record gives: D gene, J gene, V gene, clone size, CDR3 DNA, CDR3 protein. A D gene is named only where the DNA matches it firmly. Clone size is not always given. Where it is, it says once, few, many or a class for expanded clones.

.,TRBJ2-7,TRBV29-1,.,TGCAGCGTGTGGGGAACAGGGAGCTCCTACGAGCAGTACTTC,CSVWGTGSSYEQYF
.,TRBJ2-1,TRBV19,.,TGTGCCAGTAGTAAGGGGTACCACAATGAGCAGTTCTTC,CASSKGYHNEQFF
.,TRBJ2-1,TRBV11-3,.,TGTGCCAGCAGTCCCGGGAGTTTTGGCTCCTACAATGAGCAGTTCTTC,CASSPGSFGSYNEQFF
TRBD1,TRBJ1-1,TRBV15,.,TGTGCCACCAGCCGAAGGGTAGGAGGGGGCAACACTGAAGCTTTCTTT,CATSRRVGGGNTEAFF
TRBD1,TRBJ2-1,TRBV7-2,once,TGTGCCAGCAGCTTCGACAGGGAACAATACAATGAGCAGTTCTTC,CASSFDREQYNEQFF
TRBD1,TRBJ1-5,TRBV4-3,large,TGCGCCAGCAGCCAAGATCTTTCGGCAGGGGGGCAATATAGCAATCAGCCCCAGCATTTT,CASSQDLSAGGQYSNQPQHF
TRBD2,TRBJ2-3,TRBV11-3,.,TGTGCCAGCAGCTCGGGACTAGCGGAAGGCACAGATACGCAGTATTTT,CASSSGLAEGTDTQYF
TRBD2,TRBJ2-1,TRBV7-2,few,TGTGCCAGCAGCGGGCGGGGGGGCCCAAATGAGCAGTTCTTC,CASSGRGGPNEQFF
TRBD1,TRBJ1-1,TRBV19,large,TGTGCCAGTAGTAAGGGGGCGATCCACACTGAAATAACTTTCTTT,CASSKGAIHTEITFF
.,TRBJ1-1,TRBV30,.,TGTGCCTGGCGTAGGAGGACCGTCATGAACACTGAAGCTTTCTTT,CAWRRRTVMNTEAFF
TRBD1,TRBJ1-1,TRBV29-1,.,TGCAGCGTAGCCGGGACAGGAGGCGCCGGGCGGAACACTGAAGCTTTCTTT,CSVAGTGGAGRNTEAFF
.,TRBJ2-7,TRBV7-9,.,TGTGCCAGCAGCTTCTTGAGAGGGGGGTCCTACGAGCAGTACTTC,CASSFLRGGSYEQYF
.,TRBJ2-5,TRBV5-1,.,TGCGCCAGCAGATTGGAATTGGGGGCTGAGACCCAGTACTTC,CASRLELGAETQYF
.,TRBJ1-2,TRBV7-8,few,TGTGCCAGCAGCCCTGGAGTGGGGGCTAACTATGGCTACACCTTC,CASSPGVGANYGYTF
TRBD1,TRBJ1-4,TRBV6-5,once,TGTGCCAGCAGTTACTCGATAGGGACAGGGGGCGAAAAACTGTTTTTT,CASSYSIGTGGEKLFF
.,TRBJ1-4,TRBV19,.,TGTGCCAGTAGTACGCGGCGGGGCGTCGAGCGCCCTAATGAAAAACTGTTTTTT,CASSTRRGVERPNEKLFF
TRBD2,TRBJ2-1,TRBV27,once,TGTGCCAGCAGTTTATCGACTAGCGGGAGCTCCTACAATGAGCAGTTCTTC,CASSLSTSGSSYNEQFF
TRBD1,TRBJ1-1,TRBV19,.,TGTGCCAGTAGTCGGGACAGGAAAGCTTTCTTT,CASSRDRKAFF
.,TRBJ2-7,TRBV6-5,.,TGTGCCAGCAGGGGGCGAAGCGTCTACGAGCAGTACTTC,CASRGRSVYEQYF
.,TRBJ1-2,TRBV5-5,once,TGTGCCAGCAGCCCTATATACAGGGATGTGAGGATGAGCTATGGCTACACCTTC,CASSPIYRDVRMSYGYTF
.,TRBJ1-5,TRBV19,.,TGTGCCAGTAGTATTCCTGGGTTAGGCAATCAGCCCCAGCATTTT,CASSIPGLGNQPQHF
TRBD1,TRBJ2-7,TRBV7-9,once,TGTGCCAGCAGCTTAGATGTGGGTCGACAGGGGACCTACGAGCAGTACTTC,CASSLDVGRQGTYEQYF
.,TRBJ1-5,TRBV7-2,few,TGTGCCAGCCGCCGTGGGTTGGGCAATCAGCCCCAGCATTTT,CASRRGLGNQPQHF
TRBD2,TRBJ2-7,TRBV19,.,TGTGCCAGTGGGGACTATAGCTACGAGCAGTACTTC,CASGDYSYEQYF
TRBD1,TRBJ1-2,TRBV5-4,once,TGTGCCAGCAGCATAGACCGGGACAGGGCTACAAGGTATGGCTACACCTTC,CASSIDRDRATRYGYTF
TRBD1,TRBJ1-3,TRBV30,.,TGTGCATCCGACAGGGGGACGTCTGGAAACACCATATATTTT,CASDRGTSGNTIYF
.,TRBJ2-7,TRBV7-9,.,TGTGCCAGCAGCCTAAGTGGGGGGTACGGGGGTCGCTCCTACGAGCAGTACTTC,CASSLSGGYGGRSYEQYF
TRBD1,TRBJ1-6,TRBV4-3,.,TGCGCCAGCAGCCAAGGATACAGGGGCTACTATAATTCACCCCTCCACTTT,CASSQGYRGYYNSPLHF
.,TRBJ2-1,TRBV7-2,.,TGTGCCAGCAACAGCTGGGGGGCCGGCTCCTACAATGAGCAGTTCTTC,CASNSWGAGSYNEQFF
TRBD2,TRBJ2-3,TRBV7-8,.,TGTGCCAGCAGTTTAGGGAGGGTCACAGATACGCAGTATTTT,CASSLGRVTDTQYF
.,TRBJ1-6,TRBV5-4,.,TGTGCCAGCAGCTTGGAGACTTCCGGGACAAGCTTT,CASSLETSGTSF
.,TRBJ1-6,TRBV9,.,TGTGCCAGCAGCGGTTCGGGACTTCAAACACGTTCACCCCTCCACTTT,CASSGSGLQTRSPLHF
TRBD1,TRBJ2-6,TRBV19,.,TGTGCCAGTACTCGGACAGGGACACGCTCTGGGGCCAACGTCCTGACTTTC,CASTRTGTRSGANVLTF
TRBD1,TRBJ1-5,TRBV10-3,.,TGTGCCATCAGTGAGTCTAGAGGGACAGGGGGCCGCAATCAGCCCCAGCATTTT,CAISESRGTGGRNQPQHF
.,TRBJ2-7,TRBV5-1,.,TGCGCCAGCAGCTTGGCTCTACCGGGGGAAGACGAGCAGTACTTC,CASSLALPGEDEQYF
.,TRBJ2-3,TRBV2,.,TGTGCCAGCGACGCTCTGGTAGACTCTGGGGATACGCAGTATTTT,CASDALVDSGDTQYF
TRBD1,TRBJ1-6,TRBV30,.,TGTGCCTGGGAGGCGGGACAGGGGGCTCGAGCGGATTCACCCCTCCACTTT,CAWEAGQGARADSPLHF
.,TRBJ1-1,TRBV2,few,TGTGCCAGCAGTTTCGACAGGAACACTGAAGCTTTCTTT,CASSFDRNTEAFF
TRBD2,TRBJ2-7,TRBV4-2,.,TGTGCCAGCAGCCAAGATCTTAGGACTAGCGGGGGGGCCAGATACGGACCCTACGAGCAGTACTTC,CASSQDLRTSGGARYGPYEQYF
TRBD1,TRBJ2-7,TRBV6-5,.,TGTGCCAGCAGTTTCCTGGGACAGGGTCGGTCGAGGGAGCAGTACTTC,CASSFLGQGRSREQYF
.,TRBJ1-1,TRBV19,.,TGTGCCAGTAGTATTTGGGGCCTTGACACTGAAGCTTTCTTT,CASSIWGLDTEAFF
TRBD1,TRBJ2-7,TRBV7-8,few,TGTGCCAGCGGACCGGGACAGCCCTACGAGCAGTACTTC,CASGPGQPYEQYF
TRBD2,TRBJ2-1,TRBV9,.,TGTGCCAGCAGCCCCCTAGCGGGAGCTGGCAATGAGCAGTTCTTC,CASSPLAGAGNEQFF
TRBD1,TRBJ1-3,TRBV5-1,.,TGCGCCAGCAGCAAGACAGGGGCTGGAAACACCATATATTTT,CASSKTGAGNTIYF
TRBD1,TRBJ2-1,TRBV11-2,.,TGTGCCAGCAGCTTCGGGACAGGGATCTACAATGAGCAGTTCTTC,CASSFGTGIYNEQFF
TRBD1,TRBJ1-2,TRBV4-3,.,TGCGCCAGCAGCCGGGACAGGGCCCTCTTCTATGGCTACACCTTC,CASSRDRALFYGYTF
TRBD2,TRBJ2-3,TRBV5-6,.,TGTGCCAGCAGCTCCGGGACTATCAAGATCAAAGATACGCAGTATTTT,CASSSGTIKIKDTQYF